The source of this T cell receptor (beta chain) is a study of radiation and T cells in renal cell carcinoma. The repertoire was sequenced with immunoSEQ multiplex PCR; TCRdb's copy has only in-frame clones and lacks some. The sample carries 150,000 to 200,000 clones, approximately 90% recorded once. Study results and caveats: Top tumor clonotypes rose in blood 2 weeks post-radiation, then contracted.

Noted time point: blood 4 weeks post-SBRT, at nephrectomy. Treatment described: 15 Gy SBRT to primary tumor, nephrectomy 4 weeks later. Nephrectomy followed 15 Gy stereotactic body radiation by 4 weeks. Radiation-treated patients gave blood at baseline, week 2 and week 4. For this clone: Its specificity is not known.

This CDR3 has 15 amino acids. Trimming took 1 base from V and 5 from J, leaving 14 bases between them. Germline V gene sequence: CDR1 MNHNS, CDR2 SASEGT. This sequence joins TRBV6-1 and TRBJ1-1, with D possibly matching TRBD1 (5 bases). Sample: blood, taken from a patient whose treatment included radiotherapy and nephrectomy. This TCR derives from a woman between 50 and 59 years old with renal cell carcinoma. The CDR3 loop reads CASSEVPPGGTEAFF. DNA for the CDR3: TGTGCCAGCAGTGAAGTTCCGCCCGGGGGGACTGAAGCTTTCTTT.